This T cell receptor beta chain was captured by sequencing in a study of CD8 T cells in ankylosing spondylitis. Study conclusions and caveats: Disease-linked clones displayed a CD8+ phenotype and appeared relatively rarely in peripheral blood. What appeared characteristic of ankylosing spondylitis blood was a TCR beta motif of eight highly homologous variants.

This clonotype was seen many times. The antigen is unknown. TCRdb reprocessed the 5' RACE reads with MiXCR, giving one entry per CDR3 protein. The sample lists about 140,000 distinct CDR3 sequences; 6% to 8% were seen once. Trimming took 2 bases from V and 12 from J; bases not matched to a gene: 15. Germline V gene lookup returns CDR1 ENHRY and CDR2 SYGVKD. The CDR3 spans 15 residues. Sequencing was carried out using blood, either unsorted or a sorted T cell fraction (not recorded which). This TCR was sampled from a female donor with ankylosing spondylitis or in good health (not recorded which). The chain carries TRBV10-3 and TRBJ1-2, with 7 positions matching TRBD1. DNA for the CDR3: TGTGCCATCAGTGAGGGCAGCGAAGGGGGCTTGGGAAACACCTTC. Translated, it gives CAISEGSEGGLGNTF.